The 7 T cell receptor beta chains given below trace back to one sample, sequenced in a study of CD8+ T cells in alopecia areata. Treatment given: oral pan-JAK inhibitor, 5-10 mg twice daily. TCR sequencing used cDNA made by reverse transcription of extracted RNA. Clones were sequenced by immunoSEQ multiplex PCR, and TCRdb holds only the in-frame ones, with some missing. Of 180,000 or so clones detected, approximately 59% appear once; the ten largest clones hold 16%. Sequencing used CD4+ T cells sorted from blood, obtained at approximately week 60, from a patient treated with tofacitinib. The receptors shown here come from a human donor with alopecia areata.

CDR3 in amino acids: CSGDGVESGYTF. CDR3 nucleotides: TGCAGCGGGGACGGCGTAGAAAGTGGCTACACCTTC. The V and J genes are TRBV29-1 and TRBJ1-2, with D perhaps matching TRBD1 (5 bases). Trimming shortened V by 7 bases and J by 7 bases, and 16 bases separated the two germline ends. This CDR3 comprises 12 residues. The germline V gene has CDR1 SQVTM and CDR2 ANQGSEA. Filled out from reference TRBV29-1 and TRBJ1-2, the complete variable domain reads SAVISQKPSRDICQRGTSLTIQCQVDSQVTMMFWYRQQPGQSLTLIATANQGSEATYESGFVIDKFPISRPNLTFSTLTVSNMSPEDSSIYLCSGDGVESGYTFGSGTRLTVV.

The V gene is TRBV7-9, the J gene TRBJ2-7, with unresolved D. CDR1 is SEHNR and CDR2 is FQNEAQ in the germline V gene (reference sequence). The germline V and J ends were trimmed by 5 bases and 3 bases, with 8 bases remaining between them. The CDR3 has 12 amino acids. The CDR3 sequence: CASSDDIYEQYF. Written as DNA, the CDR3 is TGTGCCAGCAGCGACGACATCTACGAGCAGTACTTC.

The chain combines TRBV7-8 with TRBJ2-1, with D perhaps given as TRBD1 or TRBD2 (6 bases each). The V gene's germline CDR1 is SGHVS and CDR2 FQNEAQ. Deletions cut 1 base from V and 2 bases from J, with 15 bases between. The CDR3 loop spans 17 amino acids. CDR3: CASSLETLGGPYNEQFF. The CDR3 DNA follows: TGTGCCAGCAGCTTAGAAACCCTAGGGGGGCCCTACAATGAGCAGTTCTTC.

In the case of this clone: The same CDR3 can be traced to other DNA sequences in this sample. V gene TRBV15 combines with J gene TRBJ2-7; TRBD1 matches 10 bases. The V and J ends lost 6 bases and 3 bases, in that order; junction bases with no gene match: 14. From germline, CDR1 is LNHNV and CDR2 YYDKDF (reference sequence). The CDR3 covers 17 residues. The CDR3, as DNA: TGTGCCACCAGTGGAGGGCTGGGACAGGGGAAACACTACGAGCAGTACTTC. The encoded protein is CATSGGLGQGKHYEQYF.

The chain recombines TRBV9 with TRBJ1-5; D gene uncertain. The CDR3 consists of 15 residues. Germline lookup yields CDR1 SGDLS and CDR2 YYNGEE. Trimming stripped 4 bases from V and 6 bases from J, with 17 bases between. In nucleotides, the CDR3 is TGTGCCAGCAGCCCCACCCCCACGGCGGGTCAGCCCCAGCATTTT. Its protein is CASSPTPTAGQPQHF.

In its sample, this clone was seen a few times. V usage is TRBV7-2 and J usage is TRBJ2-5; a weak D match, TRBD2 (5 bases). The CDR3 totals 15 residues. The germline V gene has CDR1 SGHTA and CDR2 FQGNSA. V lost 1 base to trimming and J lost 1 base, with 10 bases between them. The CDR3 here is CASSLVGAVQETQYF. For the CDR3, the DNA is TGTGCCAGCAGCTTAGTCGGAGCGGTCCAAGAGACCCAGTACTTC.

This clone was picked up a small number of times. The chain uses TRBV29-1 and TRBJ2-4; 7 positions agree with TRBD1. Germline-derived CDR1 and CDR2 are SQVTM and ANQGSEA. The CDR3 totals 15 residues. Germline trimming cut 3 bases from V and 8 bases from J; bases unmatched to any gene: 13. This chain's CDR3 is CSVDFDRGQGDIQYF. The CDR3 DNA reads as TGCAGCGTTGATTTCGACCGGGGCCAGGGGGACATTCAGTACTTC.